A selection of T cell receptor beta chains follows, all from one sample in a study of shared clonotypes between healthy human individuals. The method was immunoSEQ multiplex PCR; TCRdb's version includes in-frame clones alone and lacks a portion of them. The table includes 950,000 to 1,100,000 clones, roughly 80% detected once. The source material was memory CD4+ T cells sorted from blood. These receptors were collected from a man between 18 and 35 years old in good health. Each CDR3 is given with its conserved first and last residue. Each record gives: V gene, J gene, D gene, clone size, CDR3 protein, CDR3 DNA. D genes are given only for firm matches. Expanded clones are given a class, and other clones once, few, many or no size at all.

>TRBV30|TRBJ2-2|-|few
CAWSVSGSGELFF
TGTGCCTGGAGTGTAAGCGGTTCCGGGGAGCTGTTTTTT
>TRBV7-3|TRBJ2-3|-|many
CASSLQTGGTDTQYF
TGTGCCAGCAGCTTACAGACTGGCGGCACAGATACGCAGTATTTT
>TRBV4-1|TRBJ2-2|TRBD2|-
CASSQGLAGGANTGELFF
TGCGCCAGCAGCCAGGGACTAGCGGGGGGCGCGAACACCGGGGAGCTGTTTTTT
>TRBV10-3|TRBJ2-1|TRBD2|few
CAICPGGSDCNEQFF
TGTGCCATCTGTCCGGGAGGAAGTGATTGCAATGAGCAGTTCTTC
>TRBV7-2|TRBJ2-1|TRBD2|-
CASSLAGSGVYNEQFF
TGTGCCAGCAGCTTAGCAGGGAGCGGGGTTTACAATGAGCAGTTCTTC
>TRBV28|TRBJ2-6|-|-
CASSLLSLSGANVLTF
TGTGCCAGCAGTTTATTGAGCCTCTCTGGGGCCAACGTCCTGACTTTC
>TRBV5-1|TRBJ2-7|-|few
CASSLSGSPYEQYF
TGCGCCAGCAGCTTATCCGGGTCCCCCTACGAGCAGTACTTC
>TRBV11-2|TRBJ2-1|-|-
CASSLDGLVGYNEQFF
TGTGCCAGCAGCTTAGATGGATTAGTGGGGTACAATGAGCAGTTCTTC
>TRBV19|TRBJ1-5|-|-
CASSNQGSNQPQHF
TGTGCCAGTAGTAATCAAGGGAGCAATCAGCCCCAGCATTTT
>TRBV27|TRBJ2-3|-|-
CASSLSWKTDTQYF
TGTGCCAGCAGTTTATCGTGGAAAACAGATACGCAGTATTTT
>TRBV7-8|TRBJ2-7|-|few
CASSLVGGPTYEQYF
TGTGCCAGCAGCTTAGTGGGGGGCCCCACCTACGAGCAGTACTTC
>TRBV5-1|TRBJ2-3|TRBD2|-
CASSFSPSGTTSDTQYF
TGCGCCAGCAGCTTTAGTCCTAGCGGGACTACCTCGGATACGCAGTATTTT
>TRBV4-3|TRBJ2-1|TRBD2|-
CASSLLAGAPGEQFF
TGCGCCAGCAGCCTACTAGCGGGAGCCCCGGGTGAGCAGTTCTTC
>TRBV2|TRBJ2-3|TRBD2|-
CASSSGTSGTDTQYF
TGTGCCAGCAGCTCCGGGACTAGCGGAACAGATACGCAGTATTTT
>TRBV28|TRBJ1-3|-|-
CASSARGGGTIYF
TGTGCCAGCAGTGCCCGCGGGGGGGGCACCATATATTTT
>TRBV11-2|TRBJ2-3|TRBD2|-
CASTQAGEPLSVTDTQYF
TGTGCCAGCACCCAAGCGGGAGAGCCTTTATCGGTCACAGATACGCAGTATTTT
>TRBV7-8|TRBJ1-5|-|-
CASSLGESGRSNQPQHF
TGTGCCAGCAGCTTAGGGGAGTCCGGGAGGAGCAATCAGCCCCAGCATTTT
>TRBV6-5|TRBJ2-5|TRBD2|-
CASGRASGVQETQYF
TGTGCCAGCGGAAGGGCTAGCGGGGTCCAAGAGACCCAGTACTTC
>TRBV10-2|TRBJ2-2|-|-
CASTPGNTGELFF
TGCGCCAGCACCCCAGGGAACACCGGGGAGCTGTTTTTT
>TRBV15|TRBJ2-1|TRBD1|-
CATTPTGGAWNEQFF
TGTGCCACCACACCGACAGGGGGCGCTTGGAATGAGCAGTTCTTC
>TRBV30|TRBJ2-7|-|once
CAWTGGETYEQYF
TGTGCCTGGACGGGCGGGGAAACCTACGAGCAGTACTTC
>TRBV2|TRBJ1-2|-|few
CASSESGTGLSYTF
TGTGCCAGCAGTGAATCGGGGACTGGTTTAAGCTACACCTTC
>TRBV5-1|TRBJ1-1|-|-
CASSVGTTNTEAFF
TGCGCCAGCAGCGTCGGGACAACGAACACTGAAGCTTTCTTT
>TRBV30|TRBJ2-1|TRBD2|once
CAWSPLAANEQFF
TGTGCCTGGTCCCCTCTAGCGGCGAATGAGCAGTTCTTC
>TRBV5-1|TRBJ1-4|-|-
CASSLPTAAPYSTNEKLFF
TGCGCCAGCAGCTTGCCGACAGCCGCGCCTTATTCAACTAATGAAAAACTGTTTTTT
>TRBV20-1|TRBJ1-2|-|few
CSATGGYGYTF
TGCAGTGCTACGGGGGGTTACGGCTACACCTTC
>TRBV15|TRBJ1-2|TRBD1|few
CATSPGTGGYGYTF
TGTGCCACCAGCCCCGGGACAGGGGGCTATGGCTACACCTTC
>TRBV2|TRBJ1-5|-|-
CASSGRNNQPQHF
TGTGCCAGCAGTGGACGGAACAATCAGCCCCAGCATTTT
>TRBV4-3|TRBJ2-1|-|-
CASSQDQNSYNEQFF
TGCGCCAGCAGCCAAGATCAGAACTCCTACAATGAGCAGTTCTTC
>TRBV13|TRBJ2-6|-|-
CASSSASSGANVLTF
TGTGCCAGCAGCTCGGCAAGCTCTGGGGCCAACGTCCTGACTTTC
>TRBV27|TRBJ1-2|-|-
CASSWSSRLSRGYTF
TGTGCCAGCAGTTGGTCAAGTCGTCTCTCGCGGGGCTACACCTTC
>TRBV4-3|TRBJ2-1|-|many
CASSLGLNSYNEQFF
TGCGCCAGCAGCCTGGGTCTAAACTCCTACAATGAGCAGTTCTTC
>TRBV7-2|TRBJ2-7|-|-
CASSLGIRVYEQYF
TGTGCCAGCAGCCTCGGGATCCGGGTCTACGAGCAGTACTTC
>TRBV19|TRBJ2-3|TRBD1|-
CASSISGGLGDTQYF
TGTGCCAGTAGTATATCAGGGGGCCTTGGAGATACGCAGTATTTT
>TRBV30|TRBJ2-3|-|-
CAWTGDHTDTQYF
TGTGCCTGGACAGGGGACCACACAGATACGCAGTATTTT
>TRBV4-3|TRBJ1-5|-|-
CASSQAIPEPQHF
TGCGCCAGCAGCCAAGCCATCCCTGAGCCCCAGCATTTT
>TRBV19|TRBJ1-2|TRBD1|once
CASSAGQLNYGYTF
TGTGCCAGTAGTGCGGGACAGCTAAACTATGGCTACACCTTC
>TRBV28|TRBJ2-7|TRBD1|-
CASRRAGTVSYEQYF
TGTGCCAGCAGACGCGCCGGGACAGTATCCTACGAGCAGTACTTC
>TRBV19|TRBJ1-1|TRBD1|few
CASNPQGMRPEAFF
TGTGCCAGCAACCCACAGGGGATGCGCCCTGAAGCTTTCTTT
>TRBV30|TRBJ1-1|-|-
CAWSERMSTEAFF
TGTGCCTGGAGTGAGAGGATGAGCACTGAAGCTTTCTTT
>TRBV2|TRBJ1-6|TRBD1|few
CASSEQGVGNSPLHF
TGTGCCAGCAGTGAGCAGGGGGTTGGTAATTCACCCCTCCACTTT
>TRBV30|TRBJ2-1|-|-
CAWSVGSGSVNEQFF
TGTGCCTGGAGTGTTGGCTCCGGTAGCGTCAATGAGCAGTTCTTC
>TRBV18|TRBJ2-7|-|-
CASSSESGSYEQYF
TGTGCCAGCTCATCCGAGTCCGGCTCCTACGAGCAGTACTTC
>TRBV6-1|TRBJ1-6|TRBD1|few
CASSEGQGANSPLHF
TGTGCCAGCAGTGAAGGGCAGGGGGCGAATTCACCCCTCCACTTT
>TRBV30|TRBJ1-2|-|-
CASTHLAVDNYGYTF
TGTGCCTCCACACATTTGGCGGTCGACAACTATGGCTACACCTTC
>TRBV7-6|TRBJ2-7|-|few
CASSLGRAGHEQYF
TGTGCCAGCAGCTTAGGCAGGGCTGGGCACGAGCAGTACTTC
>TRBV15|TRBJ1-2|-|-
CATSPSWGGDYGYTF
TGTGCCACCAGCCCATCCTGGGGCGGAGACTATGGCTACACCTTC
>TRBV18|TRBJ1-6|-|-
CASSPDQGNSPLHF
TGTGCCAGCTCACCAGACCAGGGTAATTCACCCCTCCACTTT
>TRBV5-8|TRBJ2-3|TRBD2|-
CASSLGLAGGNTDTQYF
TGTGCCAGCAGCTTGGGACTAGCGGGGGGAAACACAGATACGCAGTATTTT
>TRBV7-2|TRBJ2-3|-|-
CASSLEKGPTDTQYF
TGTGCCAGCAGCTTAGAGAAGGGCCCCACAGATACGCAGTATTTT
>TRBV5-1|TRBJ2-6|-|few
CASSPQESGANVLTF
TGCGCCAGCAGCCCACAGGAATCTGGGGCCAACGTCCTGACTTTC
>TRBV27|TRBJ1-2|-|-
CASSDHYRGGYTF
TGTGCCAGTTCCGACCATTACCGGGGTGGCTACACCTTC
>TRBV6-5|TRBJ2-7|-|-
CASSSSTAPGEQYF
TGTGCCAGCAGTTCCTCGACAGCCCCGGGCGAGCAGTACTTC
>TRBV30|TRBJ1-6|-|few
CAWSGRMGSFSPLHF
TGTGCCTGGAGTGGGAGAATGGGTAGTTTTTCACCCCTCCACTTT
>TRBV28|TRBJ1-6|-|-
CASSPPQGRSPLHF
TGTGCCAGCAGTCCTCCACAGGGACGCTCACCCCTCCACTTT
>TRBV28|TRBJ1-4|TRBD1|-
CASSLPNQGTGGVGDEKLFF
TGTGCCAGCAGTTTACCAAATCAGGGGACAGGGGGCGTCGGGGATGAAAAACTGTTTTTT
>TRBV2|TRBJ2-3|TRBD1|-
CASLRTGASTDTQYF
TGTGCCAGTCTGCGGACAGGGGCTAGCACAGATACGCAGTATTTT